The next 10 T cell receptor beta chains were all read from a single sample in a study of cytomegalovirus exposure and HLA in healthy donors. The PCR contained 60 Vbeta and 13 Jbeta primers. Data came from immunoSEQ multiplex PCR; TCRdb stores just in-frame clones and leaves some out. The table lists around 93,000 clones, around 82% of them singletons. Sequenced sample: PBMCs. These receptors came from a man between 25 and 39 years old in good health and CMV-seropositive.

This clone was seen more than once but under ten times. The J gene is TRBJ1-1, the V gene TRBV19; 7 bases agree with TRBD1. The CDR3 loop spans 15 amino acids. CDR1 and CDR2 (germline): LNHDA, SQIVND (reference sequence). V shed 5 bases and J 1 base; nucleotides not matched to a gene: 7. The CDR3 nucleotides are TGTGCCAGTAGTCCTGGGACAGCTCAGAACACTGAAGCTTTCTTT. It specifies CASSPGTAQNTEAFF.

The chain combines TRBV6-5 with TRBJ1-1, with D uncertain. CDR1 is MNHEY, CDR2 SVGAGI, per germline. Trimming shortened V by 3 bases and J by 1 base, and 9 bases separated the two germline ends. The CDR3 totals 14 residues. The CDR3 sequence is CASSYRGANTEAFF. CDR3 DNA: TGTGCCAGCAGTTATCGGGGAGCGAACACTGAAGCTTTCTTT.

The genes are TRBV18 and TRBJ2-5, with 14 bases lining up with TRBD2. CDR3 length: 16 residues. Trimming took 2 bases from V and 5 from J; bases not matched to a gene: 4. CDR1 is KGHSH, CDR2 LQKENI, per germline. The CDR3 protein is CASSPGTSGRGETQYF. The CDR3 DNA follows: TGTGCCAGCTCACCAGGGACTAGCGGGAGAGGGGAGACCCAGTACTTC.

The CDR3 protein is CASSQTAGPQHF. The CDR3 DNA reads TGTGCCAGCAGCCAAACCGCGGGGCCCCAGCATTTT. This chain links TRBV14 with TRBJ1-5; D is undetermined. CDR3 length equals 12 residues. The germline gives CDR1 SGHDN, CDR2 FVKESK. V was trimmed by 2 bases and J by 9 bases, leaving 8 bases between them.

This rearrangement joins TRBV7-7 to TRBJ2-1; D may be TRBD1 (6 bases). Looked up from germline, CDR1 is SSHAT and CDR2 is FNYEAQ (reference sequence). V lost 4 bases to trimming and J lost 8 bases, with 12 bases between them. The CDR3 is made up of 13 amino acids. The CDR3 loop is CASSSRGFDEQFF. In DNA, the CDR3 is TGTGCCAGCAGCTCCAGGGGTTTTGATGAGCAGTTCTTC.

This chain connects TRBV5-1 to TRBJ2-1, with 9 bases aligning to TRBD2. From germline, CDR1 is SGHRS and CDR2 YFSETQ. Losses at the gene ends were 1 base for V and 7 bases for J; bases not matched to a gene: 6. This CDR3 comprises 15 residues. The DNA of the CDR3 is TGCGCCAGCAGCTTGTATGCGGGAGGGCCGAATGAGCAGTTCTTC. This translates into CASSLYAGGPNEQFF.

The rearrangement joins TRBV7-6 to TRBJ2-5; 9 bases line up with TRBD1. Germline CDR1 is SGHVS and CDR2 is FNYEAQ. The CDR3 has 16 amino acids. The trim removed 0 bases at V and 5 bases at J, leaving 7 bases unmatched. The CDR3 is CASSLAGGQGLETQYF. For the CDR3, the DNA is TGTGCCAGCAGCTTAGCTGGAGGACAGGGGTTGGAGACCCAGTACTTC.

The sample holds a few counts of this clone. The chain uses TRBV25-1 and TRBJ2-7; TRBD2 matches 7 bases. Looked up from germline, CDR1 is MGHDK and CDR2 is SYGVNS. The V segment lost 1 base and the J segment 6 bases; nucleotides outside the gene matches: 6. The CDR3 totals 14 residues. The CDR3 here is CASSEWGGGAEQYF. DNA for the CDR3: TGTGCCAGCAGTGAATGGGGGGGAGGTGCCGAGCAGTACTTC.

The chain has TRBV5-1 and TRBJ2-5; 10 nucleotides align to TRBD1. Gene TRBJ2-7 matches the end of the DNA better, so the J call may be wrong. Germline loops: CDR1 SGHRS, CDR2 YFSETQ. The CDR3 length is 20 residues. For the CDR3, the DNA is TGCGCCAGCAGTTGTCCGACCGGGACAGGGGTGGTAGTTTTCCAGTACGAGCAGTACTTC. Translation gives CASSCPTGTGVVVFQYEQYF.

The chain links TRBV7-2 to TRBJ2-7; TRBD1 matches at 10 bases. Trimming removed 1 base from V and 3 bases from J; junction bases left unmatched: 0. CDR3 length equals 14 residues. The germline gives CDR1 SGHTA, CDR2 FQGNSA. CDR3 sequence reads: CASSLGDRGYEQYF. CDR3 DNA sequence: TGTGCCAGCAGCTTAGGGGACAGGGGCTACGAGCAGTACTTC.